Listed here is a single T cell receptor (beta chain). There is no known antigen for this receptor. No clone much larger than this one lies a single base away; base qualities are absent. PBMCs were separated by density centrifugation and stained for CD3, CD4 and CD8, after which CD4+ and CD8+ T cells were sorted on a FACSAria. Scalp biopsies and blood samples were provided by unaffected controls. The library was built by means of the immunoSEQ multiplex PCR assay. RNA was extracted from all samples and reverse transcribed into cDNA as template for TCR sequencing. SuperScript III was used for first-strand cDNA synthesis, primed with a 2:1 mix of oligo-dT and random hexamers. A synthetic immune receptor repertoire was used to measure amplification bias, and any remaining bias was corrected computationally. The paper's data handling went like this. Raw reads were preprocessed to remove errors, and CDR3 was defined by IMGT conventions from the conserved cysteine to phenylalanine. To get clonality, Shannon entropy was normalized by log2 of the number of productive unique TCRs and the result was subtracted from 1. Whether each scalp clone was CD4 or CD8 was inferred by checking scalp TCRbeta sequences against the CD4 and CD8 repertoires from sorted blood. Entries here come from immuneACCESS through TCRdb and include only in-frame sequences with V and J called. Some clones fail to appear in such tables; in the studies checked, an unresolved V gene covers under half of the shortfall, and the cause of the remainder is unknown. That table supplies the V and J calls and clone size; D and trimming were determined from the DNA. This sample lists some 200,000 clones; around 50% were detected once. Roughly 5.3% of the sample comes from the top ten.

The sample belongs to a study of CD8+ T cells in alopecia areata listed by TCRdb under 2018. Concerning the study at large: In both human patients and the C3H/HeJ mouse model, the study applied high-throughput TCRbeta sequencing to look at T cell clonal expansion in alopecia areata. On the human side, TCRbeta sequencing was run on scalp tissue and on sorted CD4+ and CD8+ peripheral blood T cells from healthy controls and from alopecia areata patients with either patchy or totalis/universalis disease. Clonality in the scalp was compared among normal scalp (n=4), patchy alopecia areata scalp (n=8), and alopecia totalis/universalis scalp (n=8). RNA came from the PAXgene miRNA kit for fixed scalp, the miRNeasy kit for PBMCs, and the RNeasy kit for mouse skin. Amplification of TCRbeta CDR3 regions was done by immunoSEQ multiplex PCR using 35 Vbeta forward primers and 13 Jbeta reverse primers. Here is what the overall study found, with its caveats: Shared TCR sequences between patients were less evident than in mice, which may be partly attributable to HLA diversity in the patient population. Lesional scalp, especially in alopecia totalis/universalis, showed higher clonality and more expanded CD8+ clones than normal scalp, suggesting antigenic drive. Scalp TCR repertoire analysis is complicated because resident alphabeta T cells in normal human skin are also sequenced, whereas mouse skin is dominated by gammadelta T cells.

The sample consisted of CD8+ T cells sorted from blood. The clonotype originates from a human donor in good health.

The CDR3: CASSLAGGFNEQFF. The nucleotide sequence reads TGTGCCAGCAGTTTGGCGGGGGGCTTCAATGAGCAGTTCTTC. The V and J segments used are TRBV27 and TRBJ2-1; TRBD2 fits 8 bases in the junction. Reading from cysteine to phenylalanine, the CDR3 counts 14 amino acids. Only the CDR3 part of the read is kept: 42 bases, read in frame from the first base. The germline V gene encodes CDR1 MNHEY and CDR2 SMNVEV (reference sequence). V is cut back by 3 bases and J by 6 bases, with 4 bases in the junction unmatched.